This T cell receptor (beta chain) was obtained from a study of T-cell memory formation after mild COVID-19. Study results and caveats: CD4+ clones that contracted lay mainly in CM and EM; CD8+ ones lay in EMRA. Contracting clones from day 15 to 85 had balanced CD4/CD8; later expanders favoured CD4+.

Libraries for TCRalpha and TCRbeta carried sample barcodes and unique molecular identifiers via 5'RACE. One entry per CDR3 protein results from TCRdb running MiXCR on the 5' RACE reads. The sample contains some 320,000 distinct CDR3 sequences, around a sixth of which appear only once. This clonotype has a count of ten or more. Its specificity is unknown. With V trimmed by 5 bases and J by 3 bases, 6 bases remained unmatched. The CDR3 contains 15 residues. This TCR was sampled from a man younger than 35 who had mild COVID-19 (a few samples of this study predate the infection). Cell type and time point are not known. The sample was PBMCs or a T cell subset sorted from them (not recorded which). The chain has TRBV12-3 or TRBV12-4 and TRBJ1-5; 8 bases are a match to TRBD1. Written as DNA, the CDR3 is TGTGCCAGCAGTCTCCAGGGACAGGACAATCAGCCCCAGCATTTT. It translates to CASSLQGQDNQPQHF.